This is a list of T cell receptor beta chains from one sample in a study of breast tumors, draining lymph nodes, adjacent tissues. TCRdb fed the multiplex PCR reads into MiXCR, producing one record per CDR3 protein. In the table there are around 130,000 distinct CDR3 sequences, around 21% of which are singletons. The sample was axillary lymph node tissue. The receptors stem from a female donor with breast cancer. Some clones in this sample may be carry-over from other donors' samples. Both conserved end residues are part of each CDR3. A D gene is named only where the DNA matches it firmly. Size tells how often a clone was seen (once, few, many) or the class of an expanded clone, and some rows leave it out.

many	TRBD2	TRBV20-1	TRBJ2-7	TGCAGTGCTAGAGATAGCGGGAACTCCTACGAGCAGTACTTC	CSARDSGNSYEQYF
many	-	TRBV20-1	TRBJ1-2	TGCAGTGCCCACCTCGTCAGGAATTATGGCTACACCTTC	CSAHLVRNYGYTF
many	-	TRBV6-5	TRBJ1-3	TGTGCCAGCAGAGCCAAGTTAACAGGTTCTGGAAACACCATATATTTT	CASRAKLTGSGNTIYF
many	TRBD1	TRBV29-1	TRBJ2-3	TGCAGCCTTGACAGGGCAGGGCGAGCAGATACGCAGTATTTT	CSLDRAGRADTQYF
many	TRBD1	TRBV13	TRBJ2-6	TGTGCCAGCAGCCAGGGACAGGGGATCTCTGGGGCCAACGTCCTGACTTTC	CASSQGQGISGANVLTF
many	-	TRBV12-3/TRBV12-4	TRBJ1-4	TGTGCCAGCAGACCTAAACTTGTTGAAAAACTGTTTTTT	CASRPKLVEKLFF
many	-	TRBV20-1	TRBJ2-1	TGCAGTGCTAGGAAGACTGCGTCTAGCAGTAATGAGCAGTTCTTC	CSARKTASSSNEQFF
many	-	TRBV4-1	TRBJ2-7	TGCGCCAGCAGCCAAGCTAAAGAGGGCCTCTACGAGCAGTACTTC	CASSQAKEGLYEQYF
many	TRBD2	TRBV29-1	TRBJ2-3	TGCAGCGTTGCAACTAGCGGATCCACAGATACGCAGTATTTT	CSVATSGSTDTQYF
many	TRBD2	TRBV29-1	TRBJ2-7	TGCAGCGTTGAAATGACTAGCGGGAACTACGAGCAGTACTTC	CSVEMTSGNYEQYF
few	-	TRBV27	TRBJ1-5	TGTGCCAGCAGTTTAGGGAGGCAGGGCCATCAGCCCCAGCATTTT	CASSLGRQGHQPQHF
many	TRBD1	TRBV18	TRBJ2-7	TGTGCCAGCTCACCGGGACAGGGGGATCCATACGAGCAGTACTTC	CASSPGQGDPYEQYF
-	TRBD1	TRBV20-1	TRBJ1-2	TGCAGTGCTCACCCGGACAGGGGGCAAGTTGGCTACGCCTTC	CSAHPDRGQVGYAF
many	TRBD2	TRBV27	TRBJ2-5	TGTGCCAGCGGGCGGGGACTAGCGGGAACATACGGAGAGACCCAGTACTTC	CASGRGLAGTYGETQYF
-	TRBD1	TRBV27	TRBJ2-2	TGTGCCAGCAGACCGGGACAGGGGGACACCGGGGAGCTGTTTTTT	CASRPGQGDTGELFF
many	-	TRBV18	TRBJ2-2	TGTGCCAGCTCACCACCGTACACCTCGTACACCGGGGAGCTGTTTTTT	CASSPPYTSYTGELFF
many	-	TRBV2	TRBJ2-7	TGTGCCAGCAGTGATTTTGGAGCATCGTACGAGCAGTACTTC	CASSDFGASYEQYF
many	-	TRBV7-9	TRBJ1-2	TGTGCCAGCAGCTTAGGGTTCGGCGGCTATGGCTACACCTTC	CASSLGFGGYGYTF
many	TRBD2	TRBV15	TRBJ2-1	TGTGCCACCAGCGCCAGACGAGCGGGGTTCACCTACAATGAGCAGTTCTTC	CATSARRAGFTYNEQFF
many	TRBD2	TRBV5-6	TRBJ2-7	TGTGCCAGCAGCCGCGGAGCGGGAGCGGACTACGAGCAGTACTTC	CASSRGAGADYEQYF
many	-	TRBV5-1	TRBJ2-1	TGCGCCAGCAGCTCGGCGAGCGGCGTTTACAATGAGCAGTTCTTC	CASSSASGVYNEQFF
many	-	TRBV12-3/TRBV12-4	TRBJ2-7	TGTGCCAGCAGTTCTCCTAGCTTTGGCGAGCAGTACTTC	CASSSPSFGEQYF
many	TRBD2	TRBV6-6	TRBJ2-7	TGTGCCAGCAGCATTCTAGCGGGGGAGCAGTACTTC	CASSILAGEQYF
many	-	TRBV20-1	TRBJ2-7	TGCAGTCCGGGGGCCGAGCAGTACTTC	CSPGAEQYF
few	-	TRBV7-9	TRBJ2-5	TGTGCCAGCAGACCTCAGGGAGGAGTAGTGGGGACCCAGTACTTC	CASRPQGGVVGTQYF
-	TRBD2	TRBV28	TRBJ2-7	TGTGCCGGCAGTTTTTCTGGACTAGCGGGGTACGAGCAGTACTTC	CAGSFSGLAGYEQYF
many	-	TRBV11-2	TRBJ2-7	TGTGCCAGCAGCTTAGTACTAGTCGGTGAGCAGTACTTC	CASSLVLVGEQYF
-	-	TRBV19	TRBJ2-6	TGTGCCAGTATTGGGGGTTCCTCTGGGGCCAACGTCCTGACTTTC	CASIGGSSGANVLTF
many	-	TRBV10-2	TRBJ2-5	TGCGCCAGCAGAAGTAGCGGGACAGCGCGGGAGACCCAGTACTTC	CASRSSGTARETQYF
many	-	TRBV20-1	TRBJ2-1	TGCAGTGCTACAATAGCGGCCAGCTCCTACAATGAGCAGTTCTTC	CSATIAASSYNEQFF
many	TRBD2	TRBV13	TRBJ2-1	TGTGCCAGCAGCTCCCCCATGGCGGGAGTTATCAATGAGCAGTTCTTC	CASSSPMAGVINEQFF
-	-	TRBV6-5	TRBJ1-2	TGTGCCAGCAGTTCCCTGGGGAGGAACTATGGCTACACCTTC	CASSSLGRNYGYTF
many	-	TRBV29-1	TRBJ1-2	TGCAGCGTTGGGGGCGTAGCCGCCGCTGGGTATGGCTACACCTTC	CSVGGVAAAGYGYTF
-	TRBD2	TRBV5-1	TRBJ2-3	TGCGCCAGCAGCTTGGTAGCGGGATTCGCAGATACGCAGTATTTT	CASSLVAGFADTQYF
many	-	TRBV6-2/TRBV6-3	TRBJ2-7	TGTGCCAGCAGTTACGTGGCGCGCGAGCAGTACTTC	CASSYVAREQYF
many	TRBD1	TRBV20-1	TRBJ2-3	TGCAGTGCTAGATCAGGCCGGGACAGGGGTTACGGGGTGTTTACAGATACGCAGTATTTT	CSARSGRDRGYGVFTDTQYF
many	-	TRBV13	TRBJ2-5	TGTGCCAGCAGCTTAATTCTTGGCGAGACCCAGTACTTC	CASSLILGETQYF
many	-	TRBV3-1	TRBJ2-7	TGTGCCAGCAGCCAAACCTTTCGGGGGTACGAGCAGTACTTC	CASSQTFRGYEQYF
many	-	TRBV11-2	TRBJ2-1	TGTGCCAGCAGCTTAGGGGGTAGGGGCGACTACAATGAGCAGTTCTTC	CASSLGGRGDYNEQFF
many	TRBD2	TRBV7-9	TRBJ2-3	TGTGCCAGCAGCTTAGGTGGAGGACTAGCGGGTGAAACTAGCACAGATACGCAGTATTTT	CASSLGGGLAGETSTDTQYF
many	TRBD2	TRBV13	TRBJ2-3	TGTGCCAGCAGCTCTCGCGGGACTAGCGGGAATGGTACGCAGTATTTT	CASSSRGTSGNGTQYF
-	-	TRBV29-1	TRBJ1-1	TGCAGCGTATCAACGGGACACCCGAACACTGAAGCTTTCTTT	CSVSTGHPNTEAFF
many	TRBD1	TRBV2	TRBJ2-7	TGTGCCAGCAGGGACCCGGGACAGGTGAATTACGAGCAGTACTTC	CASRDPGQVNYEQYF
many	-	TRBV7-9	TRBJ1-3	TGTGCCACCGCGACAGCCTCTGGAAACACCATATATTTT	CATATASGNTIYF
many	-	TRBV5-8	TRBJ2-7	TGTGCCAGCAGCTTGGCACCAAACGAGCAGTACTTC	CASSLAPNEQYF